The 3 T cell receptor beta chains reported below all come from one sample, sequenced in a study of blood T cell repertoires in COVID-19. Clones were sequenced by immunoSEQ multiplex PCR, and TCRdb holds only the in-frame ones, with some missing. The sample consists of around 210,000 clones, around 80% of them appearing once. Sequencing used peripheral blood. The origin of the receptors is a woman aged 80 or over with COVID-19, enrolled during active disease.

V gene TRBV2 combines with J gene TRBJ2-3; the match to TRBD2 covers 8 bases. Germline trimming cut 5 bases from V and 1 base from J; bases unmatched to any gene: 11. From germline, CDR1 is SNHLY and CDR2 FYNNEI. The CDR3 runs to 17 residues. DNA for the CDR3: TGTGCCAGCAGTCAACACCTTTTTAGCGGGGGCACAGATACGCAGTATTTT. Translating gives CASSQHLFSGGTDTQYF.

The chain links TRBV6-6 to TRBJ1-1, with a weak D call TRBD1 (6 bases). This CDR3 is built from 12 residues. The V and J ends lost 8 bases and 4 bases respectively, with 11 bases between them. Germline V CDR1 and CDR2: MNHNY, SVGAGI (reference sequence). The CDR3 DNA follows: TGTGCCAGCGCTGGCAGGGGCACTGAAGCTTTCTTT. Encoded protein: CASAGRGTEAFF.

The chain is built from TRBV27 and TRBJ1-6, with 8 positions matching TRBD1. Trimming at V came to 3 bases and at J to 9 bases, leaving 10 bases not matched to a gene. This CDR3 has 16 amino acids. Germline CDR1 reads MNHEY; CDR2 reads SMNVEV (reference sequence). The CDR3 region is CASSLRWDRSSSPLHF. As DNA, the CDR3 is TGTGCCAGCAGTTTGCGATGGGACAGGTCGAGTTCACCCCTCCACTTT.